This T cell receptor beta chain was documented in a study of CDR3 diversity in severe acne. From the PCR reads, TCRdb called clonotypes with MiXCR, one entry per CDR3 protein. The sample has tens of thousands of distinct CDR3 sequences, 45% to 55% seen once; the top ten hold roughly an eighth. This clonotype appeared many times. The CDR3 length is 15 residues. Germline CDR1 is MNHGY and CDR2 is SAAAGT. V dropped 5 bases and J dropped 4; count of bases not matched to a gene: 5. J is TRBJ1-4 and V is TRBV6-8; 9 positions agree with TRBD1. The origin of this receptor is a male donor in good health, without acne. The sample comprised blood. Here the CDR3 DNA reads TGTGCCAGCAGTCACCCGGGACAGGGTAATGAAAAACTGTTTTTT. Amino acids: CASSHPGQGNEKLFF.